A few counts support the clone carrying this T cell receptor beta chain. The CDR3 spans 12 residues. The germline CDR1 and CDR2 sequences are MNHEY and SVGAGI. V was trimmed by 5 bases and J by 4 bases, leaving 8 bases between them. This sample is part of a study of identifying expanded T cells in peripheral blood. Repertoires were generated with immunoSEQ multiplex PCR, while TCRdb's copy carries only in-frame clones and drops some. The sample contains 100,000 to 150,000 clones, roughly 82% of which appear only once. The receptor was derived from a person between 18 and 75 years old in good health. Material for sequencing was blood. The V and J genes are TRBV6-5 and TRBJ1-2; perhaps TRBD1 as D (5 bases). The CDR3 region is CASSRGTYGYTF. The CDR3 DNA follows: TGTGCCAGCAGTCGAGGGACCTATGGCTACACCTTC.